This TCR beta chain comes out of a study of cytomegalovirus exposure and HLA in healthy donors. Primers for the PCR totalled 60 Vbeta and 13 Jbeta. Clones were read by immunoSEQ multiplex PCR, and TCRdb kept only the in-frame ones, dropping some. The repertoire holds over 150,000 clones, with 60% to 85% as singletons. Trimming at V came to 6 bases and at J to 0 bases, leaving 8 bases not matched to a gene. The CDR3 is made up of 16 amino acids. Germline CDR1 and CDR2: LNHDA and SQIVND (reference sequence). Sequencing input: PBMCs. The chain carries TRBV19 and TRBJ1-3, with TRBD1 identical over 7 bases. The clonotype comes from a male donor in good health and CMV-seronegative. DNA for the CDR3: TGTGCCAGTAGCAAATTACAGGGGAACTCTGGAAACACCATATATTTT. Its protein is CASSKLQGNSGNTIYF.